This TCR beta chain was retrieved from a study of shared clonotypes between healthy human individuals. Study results and limitations: The study generally estimated greater richness for naive than memory subsets. It was observed that 5% to 6% of naive CD4 clonotypes were shared across several donors.

In the authors' methods: In the immunoSEQ data, sequences were junction-only and lacked quality scores, so filtering differed. Clones were read by immunoSEQ multiplex PCR, and TCRdb kept only the in-frame ones, dropping some. V, J and clone size were drawn from that table, and D and trimming were deduced from the DNA. The sample has fewer than 1.8 million clones, 98% to 99% seen once; the top ten hold approximately 0.4%. After removal of 0 bases from V and 0 bases from J, the junction contained 4 bases not matched to a gene. The CDR3 runs 16 residues. The germline CDR1 and CDR2 sequences are SGHRS and YFSETQ. This clone was detected once. Its antigen is still unknown.

The sequenced sample was naive CD4+ T cells sorted from blood. Subset here: CD45RA+ positively selected. The chain links TRBV5-1 to TRBJ2-3; 7 nucleotides align to TRBD2. The receptor was isolated from a man aged 30 to 45 in good health. The CDR3 loop reads CASSLVTSASTDTQYF. The CDR3 DNA reads as TGCGCCAGCAGCTTGGTTACTAGCGCAAGCACAGATACGCAGTATTTT.